Listed below are T cell receptor beta chains from one sample, sequenced in a study of T-cell reconstitution after alpha-beta-depleted transplantation in children. TCRdb itself ran the PCR reads through MiXCR, one entry per CDR3 protein. Of around 440,000 distinct CDR3 sequences in the sample, about a sixth are singletons; the top ten hold approximately 29%. Sequenced here: PBMCs, mostly from graft donor cells, sampled 360 days after TCRalphabeta/CD19-depleted stem cell transplant. All receptors come from a boy under three years old who had a stem cell transplant for Wiskott-Aldrich syndrome, so the T cells may come from the graft donor. Both conserved end residues are part of each CDR3. Fields, in order: J gene, D gene, clone size, V gene, CDR3 DNA, CDR3 protein. The D gene is left open where the match is weak. Where a row states a size, it is once, few, many or the class of an expanded clone; other rows omit it.

J gene: TRBJ1-3
D gene: .
clone size: few
V gene: TRBV4-1
CDR3 DNA: TGCGCCAGCAGCCAAGGTTACAGGAGCTCTGGAAACACCATATATTTT
CDR3 protein: CASSQGYRSSGNTIYF

J gene: TRBJ2-1
D gene: TRBD2
clone size: few
V gene: TRBV20-1
CDR3 DNA: TGCAGTGGTAGACGAACTAGCGGGGGTTACAATGAGCAGTTCTTC
CDR3 protein: CSGRRTSGGYNEQFF

J gene: TRBJ1-2
D gene: .
clone size: .
V gene: TRBV11-2
CDR3 DNA: TGTGCCAGCAGCTTAGGTCGGGGTGGCTACACCTTC
CDR3 protein: CASSLGRGGYTF

J gene: TRBJ2-7
D gene: TRBD1
clone size: many
V gene: TRBV29-1
CDR3 DNA: TGCAGCGTAAGACAGGGGAGGACCTACGAGCAGTACTTC
CDR3 protein: CSVRQGRTYEQYF

J gene: TRBJ2-5
D gene: TRBD1
clone size: many
V gene: TRBV7-2
CDR3 DNA: TGTGCCAGCAGCTGGGGTTCTGACACGGACAGGGAGACCCAGTACTTC
CDR3 protein: CASSWGSDTDRETQYF

J gene: TRBJ2-1
D gene: .
clone size: .
V gene: TRBV20-1
CDR3 DNA: TGCAGTGCTAGAGTAGACCTGAATGAGCAGTTCTTC
CDR3 protein: CSARVDLNEQFF

J gene: TRBJ1-2
D gene: .
clone size: few
V gene: TRBV27
CDR3 DNA: TGTGCCAGCAGTTTATCGAGGGCAGGGGCGACCGGTTATGGCTACACCTTC
CDR3 protein: CASSLSRAGATGYGYTF

J gene: TRBJ1-2
D gene: TRBD1
clone size: few
V gene: TRBV7-6
CDR3 DNA: TGTGCCAGCAGCGCGCGGACAGGCGAAGGCTACACCTTC
CDR3 protein: CASSARTGEGYTF

J gene: TRBJ2-1
D gene: TRBD2
clone size: few
V gene: TRBV5-1
CDR3 DNA: TGCGCCAGCAGCTTGGTTCGCAGGACTAGCGGGAGGCCGCCGTCCTACAATGAGCAGTTCTTC
CDR3 protein: CASSLVRRTSGRPPSYNEQFF

J gene: TRBJ2-1
D gene: .
clone size: many
V gene: TRBV7-2
CDR3 DNA: TGTGCCAGCACCTCCTCGGCCAATGAGCAGTTCTTC
CDR3 protein: CASTSSANEQFF

J gene: TRBJ2-2
D gene: .
clone size: .
V gene: TRBV6-5
CDR3 DNA: TGTGCCAGCAGTTACGTCGACGGGACCGGGGAGCTGTTTTTT
CDR3 protein: CASSYVDGTGELFF

J gene: TRBJ2-5
D gene: .
clone size: many
V gene: TRBV5-1
CDR3 DNA: TGCGCCAGCAGAGTACAAGAGACCCAGTACTTC
CDR3 protein: CASRVQETQYF

J gene: TRBJ2-3
D gene: TRBD2
clone size: many
V gene: TRBV7-2
CDR3 DNA: TGTGCCAGCAGCGTAATTCCGGGACTAGTGGTTCCCGATACGCAGTATTTT
CDR3 protein: CASSVIPGLVVPDTQYF

J gene: TRBJ2-6
D gene: .
clone size: .
V gene: TRBV27
CDR3 DNA: TGTGCCAGCAGTTTAAGGAGTGCTGGGGCCAACGTCCTGACTTTC
CDR3 protein: CASSLRSAGANVLTF

J gene: TRBJ2-6
D gene: TRBD2
clone size: .
V gene: TRBV15
CDR3 DNA: TGTGCCACCAGCAGAGCCCCGGGACTACCTGGGGCCAACGTCCTGACTTTC
CDR3 protein: CATSRAPGLPGANVLTF

J gene: TRBJ2-2
D gene: .
clone size: few
V gene: TRBV4-2
CDR3 DNA: TGTGCCAGCAGCCAAGTGATCGGGGCTCCTTACACCGGGGAGCTGTTTTTT
CDR3 protein: CASSQVIGAPYTGELFF